The T cell receptor beta chain under discussion was sequenced for a study of molecular identifiers for immune sequencing clone quantification. Regarding the study as a whole: One cell's worth of spiked Jurkat TCR RNA was reportedly detectable among about 930,000 naive cells. Naive cells had under 1% of molecules in clones above 20 RNA copies, effectors over 98%.

Concerning this clonotype itself: Its target is unknown.

The CD8+CD4-CCR7+CD45RA+ phenotype defined the sorted naive CD8 T cells. TCRdb redid the calling of the PCR reads with MiXCR, one entry per CDR3 protein. The sample records about 640,000 distinct CDR3 sequences, roughly 21% being singletons. The CDR3 length is 12 residues. Germline V gene data show CDR1 as SGHDT and CDR2 as YYEEEE. The V end lost 1 base, the J end lost 9 bases, and 7 bases lay between the germline ends. The TCR sequence derives from a human donor in good health. Some libraries in this study had Jurkat cell RNA spiked in. The chain employs TRBV5-6 and TRBJ2-2; D not resolved. Sequencing input: naive CD8+ T cells from blood, with Jurkat cell RNA spiked in. Subset specified: FACS-sorted CD8+CD4-CCR7+CD45RA+ naive T cells. CDR3 residues: CASSLSTRELFF. The CDR3 DNA reads TGTGCCAGCAGCTTGAGTACTAGGGAGCTGTTTTTT.